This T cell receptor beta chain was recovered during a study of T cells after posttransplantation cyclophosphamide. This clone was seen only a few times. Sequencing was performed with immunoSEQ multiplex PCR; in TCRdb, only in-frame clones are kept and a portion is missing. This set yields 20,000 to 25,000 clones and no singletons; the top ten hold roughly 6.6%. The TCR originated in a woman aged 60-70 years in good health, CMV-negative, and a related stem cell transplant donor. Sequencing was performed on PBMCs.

The DNA for the CDR3 is TGTGCCAGCAGCGGTGGGACAGTCTATGGCTACACCTTC. It is translated as CASSGGTVYGYTF. V gene TRBV9 combines with J gene TRBJ1-2, with TRBD1 identical over 7 bases. The ends lost 3 bases at V and 4 bases at J; junction bases unmatched: 3. CDR3 length: 13 residues. Germline assignment: CDR1 SGDLS and CDR2 YYNGEE.